This T cell receptor (beta chain) was captured in a study of blood T cell repertoires in COVID-19. Clones were sequenced by immunoSEQ multiplex PCR, and TCRdb holds only the in-frame ones, with some missing. Altogether around 310,000 clones are present, about 93% being singletons, with the ten largest covering under 7%. The CDR3 runs 16 residues. The V gene end was trimmed by 4 bases and the J gene end by 5 bases; junction bases not matched to a gene: 9. Germline CDR1 and CDR2: MNHEY and SVGAGI. The chain employs TRBV6-5 and TRBJ2-2; 8 bases agree with TRBD1. The clonotype was recovered from a woman aged 30 to 39 with COVID-19, enrolled during active disease. Sequenced material: peripheral blood. The CDR3 region has the DNA TGTGCCAGCAGTTCGGGACAGGAGTTTTTTACCGGGGAGCTGTTTTTT. The encoded protein is CASSSGQEFFTGELFF.